The rows below give T cell receptor beta chains drawn from one sample of a study of CD8+CD57+ T cells in acquired aplastic anemia. TCRdb analysed the reads with MiXCR anew, one entry per CDR3 protein. This sample has 170,000 or so distinct CDR3 sequences, with 55% to 65% found just once. Sequencing was done on a sample of sorted CD4+, CD8+, or CD8+CD57+ T cells (not recorded which) from PBMCs. The receptors derive from a human donor with aplastic anemia. CDR3s leave out the opening cysteine and the closing phenylalanine or tryptophan. Rows give clone size only sometimes, using once, few, many, or a class for an expanded clone.

>many|TRBJ1-4|TRBV11-2
ASSQGQGAFSTNEKLF
>NA|TRBJ1-5|TRBV19
ASSPRDRRNQPQH
>few|TRBJ2-1|TRBV28
ASSLGEGRSYNEQF
>NA|TRBJ1-4|TRBV2
ARSERGIEKLF
>few|TRBJ1-5|TRBV10-3
AIRDRGGQPQH
>NA|TRBJ2-3|TRBV27
ASSTLDSTDTQY
>NA|TRBJ2-3|TRBV12-3/TRBV12-4
ASRPQGVG
>NA|TRBJ2-3|TRBV20-1
SARDALRDSTDTQY
>few|TRBJ2-2|TRBV9
ASSAGRTGGNTGELF
>NA|TRBJ2-7|TRBV5-1
ASSLAGGPGEQY
>NA|TRBJ1-1|TRBV29-1
SARGWGENTEAF
>NA|TRBJ1-6|TRBV19
ASSEMGNSPLH
>NA|TRBJ2-1|TRBV20-1
SARDRERGLAVYNERF
>once|TRBJ1-1|TRBV12-5
ASGGRGQGPNTEAF
>NA|TRBJ2-7|TRBV2
ASSEFGESGYEQY
>NA|TRBJ2-7|TRBV10-2
ASSDNRDRASYGQC
>many|TRBJ2-3|TRBV24-1
ATPKDTQY
>many|TRBJ1-6|TRBV2
ASTIRESSYNSPLH
>NA|TRBJ1-2|TRBV7-2
ASSFPLGAHGYT
>many|TRBJ1-1|TRBV5-8
ASSPGARTEAF
>once|TRBJ1-1|TRBV29-1
SVEGTGGVVF
>NA|TRBJ2-2|TRBV12-3/TRBV12-4
ASSLGGPTGELF
>NA|TRBJ2-5|TRBV13
ASSSGTAEWTQY
>few|TRBJ1-2|TRBV27
ASSFSEQGGYT
>NA|TRBJ1-6|TRBV20-1
SARETGFSPLH
>NA|TRBJ1-5|TRBV20-1
SARSNLDSQPQH
>NA|TRBJ2-2|TRBV20-1
SARSGNSGELF
>NA|TRBJ2-1|TRBV11-2
ASSLEPGLNNEQF
>NA|TRBJ2-5|TRBV10-3
AISEGGTYEETQY
>NA|TRBJ2-2|TRBV5-6
ASSWFPGGELF
>NA|TRBJ1-4|TRBV7-9
ASSFKRGGLEKLF
>NA|TRBJ1-1|TRBV9
ASSVDTGGNTEAF
>few|TRBJ2-1|TRBV20-1
SAATLERESAEQF
>many|TRBJ1-2|TRBV4-1
ASSQDLGGNYGYT
>NA|TRBJ2-2|TRBV12-5
ASGPGGAAGELF
>NA|TRBJ1-1|TRBV27
ASSPNREVPEAF
>NA|TRBJ2-3|TRBV29-1
SVGDRGTPSDTQY
>NA|TRBJ2-7|TRBV19
ASSITGTGRSYEQY
>NA|TRBJ2-2|TRBV7-8
AGSGGYTGELF
>NA|TRBJ2-1|TRBV9
ASSTGLAGGHGSEQF
>NA|TRBJ1-1|TRBV20-1
SATLGHYNTEAF
>many|TRBJ1-1|TRBV5-1
ASSHLRQGGNTEAF
>NA|TRBJ1-1|TRBV25-1
ASSALSTEAF
>NA|TRBJ2-3|TRBV9
ASSVDGNTDTQY
>many|TRBJ2-7|TRBV27
ASSWGEGSYEQY
>NA|TRBJ2-3|TRBV5-1
ASSRSRDTQY
>NA|TRBJ2-3|TRBV7-3
ASSEGRLPTDTQY
>many|TRBJ1-1|TRBV6-5
ASSLHSGTGDAF
>NA|TRBJ1-1|TRBV27
ASSLRAVLMNTEAF
>once|TRBJ2-3|TRBV24-1
ATSDHSDTTDTQY
>once|TRBJ1-1|TRBV12-3/TRBV12-4
ASRIGTGIAEAF
>once|TRBJ1-4|TRBV7-9
ASSLIRDHEKLF
>NA|TRBJ1-4|TRBV6-1
ASREGFHHF
>NA|TRBJ1-6|TRBV20-1
SALPPGQEMNNSPLH